This record concerns one TCR beta chain sequence. No antigen is known for it. No much larger clone is present one base from it, and per-base qualities are unavailable. This sample was included in a study of blood T cell repertoires in COVID-19 (dated by TCRdb to about 2020). A note on the overall study: The collaborator samples originated in the United States, Italy and Spain and spanned the acute and convalescent phases of COVID-19. The material from the prospective study consisted of cDNA or gDNA derived from T cells, B-cell-depleted T cells, or PBMCs. The dataset comprised deeply sampled blood TCRbeta repertoires from subjects exposed to, actively infected with, or recovered from COVID-19. The repertoires were released in a freely available public database meant as a resource for research on the immune response to SARS-CoV-2. The samples were drawn from two sources: the first 160 participants of the ongoing ImmuneRACE study, and over 1,000 subjects contributed by 6 global collaborators. The sample metadata nearly always contained a de-identified subject ID, COVID-19 status, age in years and sex. Where available, HLA class I and class II types were taken from metadata supplied by the sample provider and were not determined by assay-based typing.

The CDR3 has 15 amino acids, counting the end cysteine and phenylalanine. CDR3 DNA is the only sequence kept; it has 45 bases, read in frame from the first base. A distance of 18 bases separates the germline ends of V and J, which lose 5 bases and 6 bases respectively. The CDR1 and CDR2 encoded by the germline V gene (reference sequence) are SGHAT and FQDESV. The collaborating institutions used their own protocols to collect whole blood in K2EDTA tubes. For TCRbeta analysis, collaborator samples were shipped as frozen whole blood, as isolated PBMCs, or as DNA extracted from either sample type. Overall study results and their limits: The quantity of clinical and demographic metadata differed by source and by participant and was supplied without curation.

TCRbeta CDR3 regions were amplified from genomic DNA by means of the immunoSEQ Assay, a bias-controlled multiplex PCR. Turning to the authors' computational methods: The number of nucleated cells in each sample was estimated from the amplification of reference gene primers within the assay. To quantify the absolute abundance of each unique TCRbeta CDR3 rearrangement, sequence reads were collapsed and filtered. Productive Simpson clonality was computed per sample as the square root of Simpson's diversity index over productive rearrangements. Imported from immuneACCESS, the table was reduced by TCRdb to in-frame sequences with V and J called. These copies leave out some clones; in studies compared against another copy, an unresolved V gene accounts for under half, and the cause of the remainder is not known. V, J and clone size derive from that table, while D and trimming were established from the DNA sequence. The sample records 200,000 to 250,000 clones, 65% to 85% of which are singletons. The top ten clonotypes cover more than 10% of the sample.

This clonotype was obtained from a human donor in a cohort sampled during active COVID-19. The specimen sequenced was peripheral blood. The sequence joins TRBV11-1 to TRBJ2-3, with a tentative D gene TRBD2 over 5 matching bases. The CDR3: CASSPRWELTDTQYF. The DNA reads as follows: TGTGCCAGCAGCCCGAGGTGGGAGCTGACGGATACGCAGTATTTT.